Here is one T cell receptor (beta chain) with its context. This CDR3 is built from 14 residues. Germline CDR1 is SGHNT and CDR2 is YYREEE (reference sequence). The J segment lost 2 bases and the V segment lost 4 bases, leaving 2 bases of the junction unmatched. Only in-frame clones appear in the TCRdb table, and some are missing; sequencing was by immunoSEQ multiplex PCR. The sample carries a few hundred thousand clones, around 90% recorded once. The data originate from a study of blood T cell repertoires in COVID-19. Study-level background: Specimens from acute and convalescent COVID-19 originated in the United States, Italy and Spain. In each case, the material was cDNA or gDNA derived from T cells, B-cell-depleted T cells, or PBMCs.

Recovered participants had two consecutive negative NP/OP PCR tests, healthcare professional clearance, or symptom resolution. The genes are TRBV5-4 and TRBJ2-2; TRBD1 matches 7 bases. This receptor was taken from a man aged 18 to 29 who had recovered from COVID-19. Sequenced: PBMCs or T cells enriched from blood (not recorded which). CDR3 coding DNA: TGTGCCAGCAGCGGGGACAGAAACACCGGGGAGCTGTTTTTT. Translated, it gives CASSGDRNTGELFF.